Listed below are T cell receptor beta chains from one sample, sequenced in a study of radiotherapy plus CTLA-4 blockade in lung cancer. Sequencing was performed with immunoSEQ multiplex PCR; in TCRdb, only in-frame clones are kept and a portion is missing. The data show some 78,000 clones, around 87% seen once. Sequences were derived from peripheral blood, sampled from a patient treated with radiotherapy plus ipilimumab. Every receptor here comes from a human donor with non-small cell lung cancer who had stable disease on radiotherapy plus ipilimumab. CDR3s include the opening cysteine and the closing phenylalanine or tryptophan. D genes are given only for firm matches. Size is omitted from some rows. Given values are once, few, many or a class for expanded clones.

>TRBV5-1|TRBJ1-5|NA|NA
TGCGCCAGCAGCTTGTCCCTGGGGCAGCCCCAGCATTTT
CASSLSLGQPQHF
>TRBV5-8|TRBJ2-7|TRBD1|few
TGTGCCAGCAGCCCTGGGACAGGGGGCCACGAGCAGTACTTC
CASSPGTGGHEQYF
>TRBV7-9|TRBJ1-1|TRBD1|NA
TGTGCCAGCAGCTTAGAGGGGGCCTTCACTGAAGCTTTCTTT
CASSLEGAFTEAFF
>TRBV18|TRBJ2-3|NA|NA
TGTGCCAGCTCACCGTACACAGATACGCAGTATTTT
CASSPYTDTQYF
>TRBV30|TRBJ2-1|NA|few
TGTGCCTGGAGTCGGCACAGACAGGGACTAGGCGACAATGAGCAGTTCTTC
CAWSRHRQGLGDNEQFF
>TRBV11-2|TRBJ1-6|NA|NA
TGTGCCAGCAGCTTCGGGCAGCATAATTCACCCCTCCACTTT
CASSFGQHNSPLHF
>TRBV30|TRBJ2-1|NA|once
TGTGCCTGGAGTGGGGGGGACTTCTCCTACAATGAGCAGTTCTTC
CAWSGGDFSYNEQFF
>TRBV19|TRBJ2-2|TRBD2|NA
TGTGCCATTGGCGGTAGCGGGAGAGGGGGGGAGCTGTTTTTT
CAIGGSGRGGELFF
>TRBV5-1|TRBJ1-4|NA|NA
TGCGCCAGCAGCCCCAATGTGGGGCGTAGCGAAAAACTGTTTTTT
CASSPNVGRSEKLFF
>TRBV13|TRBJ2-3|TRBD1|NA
TGTGCCAGCAGCAGGACAGGGGGCTCTGTAGATACGCAGTATTTT
CASSRTGGSVDTQYF
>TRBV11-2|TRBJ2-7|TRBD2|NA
TGTGCCAGCAGCCCTGGACTAGATACCTACGAGCAGTACTTC
CASSPGLDTYEQYF
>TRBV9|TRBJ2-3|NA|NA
TGTGCCAGCAGCCCCCTCGGTGGACTAACTAGCACAGATACGCAGTATTTT
CASSPLGGLTSTDTQYF
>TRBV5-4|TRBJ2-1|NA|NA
TGTGCCAGCAGCCAGCCTGGGACCCGTAGCAATGAGCAGTTCTTC
CASSQPGTRSNEQFF
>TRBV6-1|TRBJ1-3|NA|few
TGTGCCAGCAGTGGAACAGGGCTAGGTTCTGGAAACACCATATATTTT
CASSGTGLGSGNTIYF
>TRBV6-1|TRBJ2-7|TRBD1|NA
TGTGCCAGCAGTGAAGCTTTTCAGGGACAGGGGGCCTACGAGCAGTACTTC
CASSEAFQGQGAYEQYF
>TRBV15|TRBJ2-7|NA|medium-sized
TGTGCCACCAGCAGATCGGACAGCTCCTCCTACGAGCAGTACTTC
CATSRSDSSSYEQYF
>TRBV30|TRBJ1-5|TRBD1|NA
TGTGCCTGGAGTTCTCAGTTCCGGGACAGGGGCAACTTT
CAWSSQFRDRGNF
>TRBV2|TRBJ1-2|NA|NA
TGTGCCAGCACCCAAGAGGTACAGGGCCGCTATGGCTACACCTTC
CASTQEVQGRYGYTF
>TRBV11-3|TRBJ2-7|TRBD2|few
TGTGCCAGCAGCCTTAGCGGGGGAGCCTACGAGCAGTACTTC
CASSLSGGAYEQYF
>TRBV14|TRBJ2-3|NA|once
TGTGCCAGCAGCCTCGGACGGACTAGCACAGATACGCAGTATTTT
CASSLGRTSTDTQYF
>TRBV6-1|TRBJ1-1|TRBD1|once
TGTGCCAGCAGCCCGACAGGGGATACTGAAGCTTTCTTT
CASSPTGDTEAFF
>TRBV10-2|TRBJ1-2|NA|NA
TGCGCCCTCTCTGACAGACCTAACTATGGCTACACCTTC
CALSDRPNYGYTF
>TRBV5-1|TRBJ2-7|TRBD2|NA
TGCGCCAGTAGCTTAGCGACCGGGACTAGCGGGACCCCCTACGAGCAGTACTTC
CASSLATGTSGTPYEQYF
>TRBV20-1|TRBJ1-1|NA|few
TGCAGTGCTACGGACAGAACTGAAGCTTTCTTT
CSATDRTEAFF
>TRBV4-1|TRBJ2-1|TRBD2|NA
TGCGCCAGCAGCCAAGATGCTAGCGGGGGGAACAATGAGCAGTTCTTC
CASSQDASGGNNEQFF
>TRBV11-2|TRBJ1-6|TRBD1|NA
TGTGCCAGCAGCGATCTCAAACAGGGGAGGTTGAGCTCACCCCTCCACTTT
CASSDLKQGRLSSPLHF
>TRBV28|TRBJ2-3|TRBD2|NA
TGTGCCAGCAGCCACACTAGCGGGAGCTTCGCAGATACGCAGTATTTT
CASSHTSGSFADTQYF
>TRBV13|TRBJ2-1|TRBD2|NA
TGTGCCAGCAGCCGTCCTTCGGGGGGGTTCCTCTACAATGAGCAGTTCTTC
CASSRPSGGFLYNEQFF
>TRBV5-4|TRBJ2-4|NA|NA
TGTGCCAGCAGTCCTCAGGGGGCCAAAAACATTCAGTACTTC
CASSPQGAKNIQYF
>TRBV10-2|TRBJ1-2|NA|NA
TGCGCCAGCAGTGAGTGCCGGGATTCATGTGGCTACACCTTC
CASSECRDSCGYTF
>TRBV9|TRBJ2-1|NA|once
TGTGCCAGCAGCGGAGGGGTTAATGAGCAGTTCTTC
CASSGGVNEQFF
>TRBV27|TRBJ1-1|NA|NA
TGTGCCAGTTGGTTTTCTTTGCACACTGAAGCTTTCTTT
CASWFSLHTEAFF
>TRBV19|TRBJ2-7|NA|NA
TGTGCCAGTAATATTGAGTGGAGCTCCTACGAGCAGTACTTC
CASNIEWSSYEQYF
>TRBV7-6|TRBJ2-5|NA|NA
TGTGCCAGCAGCTGGACCACCGGGGGAGAGACCCAGTACTTC
CASSWTTGGETQYF
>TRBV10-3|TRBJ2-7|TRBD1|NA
TGTGCCATCAGCAGGGACAGGGACTACGAGCAGTACTTC
CAISRDRDYEQYF
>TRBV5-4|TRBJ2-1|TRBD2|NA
TGTGCCAGCAGCTCCCGCGGGAGGGCGGTCGATGAGCAGTTCTTC
CASSSRGRAVDEQFF
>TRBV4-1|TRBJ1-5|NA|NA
TGCGCCAGCAGCCAAGATTTGTTTAGGGGAAGCAATCAGCCCCAGCATTTT
CASSQDLFRGSNQPQHF
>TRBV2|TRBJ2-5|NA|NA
TGTGCCAGCAGTGAAGAAACAGGGCGTTTTGAGACCCAGTACTTC
CASSEETGRFETQYF
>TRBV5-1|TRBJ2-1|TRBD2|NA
TGCGCCAGCAGCCATGGACTAGCGGACAATGAGCAGTTCTTC
CASSHGLADNEQFF
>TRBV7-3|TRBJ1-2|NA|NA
TGTGCCAGCAGCTTCACAGGGAGGTTAAACTATGGCTACACCTTC
CASSFTGRLNYGYTF
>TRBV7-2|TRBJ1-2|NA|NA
TGTGCCAGCAGCGCAATTCGGCGGGGGGAATATGGCTACACCTTC
CASSAIRRGEYGYTF
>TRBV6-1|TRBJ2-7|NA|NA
TGTGCCAGCAGACCGGGACTTTCCTACGAGCAGTACTTC
CASRPGLSYEQYF
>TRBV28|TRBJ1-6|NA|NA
TGTGCCAGCAGAAGATCTAGGACAGACTATAATTCACCCCTCCACTTT
CASRRSRTDYNSPLHF
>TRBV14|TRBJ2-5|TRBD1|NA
TGTGCCAGCAGCCAAGCAGGGACAGGTTTACAAGAGACCCAGTACTTC
CASSQAGTGLQETQYF
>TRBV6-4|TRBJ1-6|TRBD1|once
TGTGCCAGCAGAGGACAGGGAGGATCACCCCTCCACTTT
CASRGQGGSPLHF
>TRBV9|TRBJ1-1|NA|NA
TGTGCCAGCAGCGTAGAACCGAACACTGAAGCTTTCTTT
CASSVEPNTEAFF
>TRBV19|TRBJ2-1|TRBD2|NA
TGTGCCAGTAGTAGCGGGAGATACAATGAGCAGTTCTTC
CASSSGRYNEQFF
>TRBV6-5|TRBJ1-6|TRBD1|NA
TGTGCCAGCAGTTACCCAGGGGGAGGGTCACCCCTCCACTTT
CASSYPGGGSPLHF
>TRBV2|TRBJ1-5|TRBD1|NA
TGTGCCAGCAGGAAGACAGGGGGTTATAGCAATCAGCCCCAGCATTTT
CASRKTGGYSNQPQHF
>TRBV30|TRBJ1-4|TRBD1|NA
TGTGCCTGGAGTGCGGGGACAGTACTGTTTTTT
CAWSAGTVLFF
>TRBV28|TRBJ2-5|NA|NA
TGTGCCAGCAGTTTAATGGAGACCCAGTACTTC
CASSLMETQYF
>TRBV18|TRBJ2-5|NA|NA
TGTGCCAGCTCAACGGGACTGGAAGAGACCCAGTACTTC
CASSTGLEETQYF